This record looks at one TCR beta chain sequence and its context. As for time point: sample taken at primary tumor resection. Tumor, nontumor lung or frozen PBMC supplied whole RNA that was sequenced unsorted. Germline V gene lookup returns CDR1 MNHNS and CDR2 SASEGT. This CDR3 has 16 residues. V lost 2 bases and J 4 bases, leaving 15 bases between the germline ends. The record originates from a study of spatial heterogeneity in lung cancer. TCRdb passed the 5' RACE reads through MiXCR, listing each CDR3 protein once. The sample holds about 80,000 distinct CDR3 sequences, approximately 20% seen once. The receptor comes from a male donor with early-stage non-small cell lung cancer. This sequence joins TRBV6-1 and TRBJ1-5, with TRBD1 as a possible D gene (5 bases). This sample comprised PBMCs, obtained at surgery. The DNA for the CDR3 is TGTGCCAGCAGTGAATGGTGGGGGGGAGGAAATCAGCCCCAGCATTTT. Translating gives CASSEWWGGGNQPQHF.